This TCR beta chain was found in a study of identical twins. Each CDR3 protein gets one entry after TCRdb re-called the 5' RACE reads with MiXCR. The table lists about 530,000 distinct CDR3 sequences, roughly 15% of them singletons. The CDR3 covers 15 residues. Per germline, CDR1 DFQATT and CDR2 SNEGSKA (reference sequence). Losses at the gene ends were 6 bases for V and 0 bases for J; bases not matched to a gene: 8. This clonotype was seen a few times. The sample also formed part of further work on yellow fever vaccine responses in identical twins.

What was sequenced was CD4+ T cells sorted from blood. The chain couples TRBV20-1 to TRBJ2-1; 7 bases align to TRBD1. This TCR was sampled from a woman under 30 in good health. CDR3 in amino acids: CSASDRSSSYNEQFF. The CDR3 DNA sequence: TGCAGTGCGTCGGACAGGTCAAGCTCCTACAATGAGCAGTTCTTC.